This T cell receptor (beta chain) originates from a study of CD8+CD57+ T cells in acquired aplastic anemia. Regarding the study as a whole: Both patients and controls carried the same twenty-nine CD8+ CDR3 sequences. In CD8+ cells, Simpson's diversity showed no significant difference between patients and controls.

Genomic DNA constituted the template upon which TCR beta VDJ and CDR3 profiling was performed. MiXCR was run by TCRdb on the reads, yielding one entry per CDR3 protein. The sample contains 310,000 or so distinct CDR3 sequences, roughly 59% of which appear only once. Patients picked for sequencing had shown CD8+CD57+ cell expansion detected by flow cytometry. Acquired aplastic anemia of severe grade affected all patients. CDR3 length: 12 amino acids. Germline CDR1 reads SNHLY; CDR2 reads FYNNEI. This clonotype was picked up one time. What it recognizes is unknown. The germline gene is not matched at one end of the junction; a read error may be the cause.

The sequence was obtained from a human donor with aplastic anemia. The V gene is TRBV2, the J gene TRBJ2-6; D is tentatively TRBD1 or TRBD2 (6 bases each). The specimen sequenced was sorted CD4+, CD8+, or CD8+CD57+ T cells (not recorded which) from PBMCs. In DNA, the CDR3 is TGTGCCAGCGGTAGGGGGGCCAACGTCCTGACCTTC. As protein: CASGRGANVLTF.